These 3 T cell receptor beta chains were all obtained from the same sample, sequenced in a study of T cells in tumors after PD-1 blockade. Only in-frame clones appear in the TCRdb table, and some are missing; sequencing was by immunoSEQ multiplex PCR. The repertoire has approximately 6,300 clones, 65% to 70% of them found once; the top ten carry around 5.2%. This specimen consisted of tumor tissue, obtained before anti-PD-1 treatment. Receptors originate from a human donor with basal cell carcinoma.

The chain uses TRBV20-1 and TRBJ1-2; D perhaps matches TRBD1 (5 bases). The CDR3 has 11 residues. The V gene lost 7 bases and the J gene lost 8 bases, with 14 bases spanning the gap. The germline CDR1 and CDR2 sequences are DFQATT and SNEGSKA (reference sequence). The CDR3 nucleotides are TGCAGTGTCCAGTATGGGGACGGCTACACCTTC. It yields the protein CSVQYGDGYTF.

The chain uses TRBV19 and TRBJ2-7; D ambiguous. V was pared by 6 bases and J by 0 bases, with 9 bases between. The CDR3 sequence is 13 residues long. CDR1 is LNHDA, CDR2 SQIVND, per germline (reference sequence). CDR3 nucleotide sequence: TGTGCCAGTAGGTTGGGCCCCTCCTACGAGCAGTACTTC. Translated, it gives CASRLGPSYEQYF.

V and J are TRBV6-1 and TRBJ2-2; 8 bases are a match to TRBD2. The length of the CDR3 is 16 residues. After removal of 4 bases from V and 5 bases from J, the junction contained 9 bases not matched to a gene. The germline gives CDR1 MNHNS, CDR2 SASEGT. In DNA form, the CDR3 reads TGTGCCAGCAGTGCCTTTGGACTAGCAGTTACCGGGGAGCTGTTTTTT. Its translation: CASSAFGLAVTGELFF.